This T cell receptor beta chain came from a study of cytomegalovirus exposure and HLA in healthy donors. General study points: Using the classifier, cytomegalovirus status was reportedly diagnosed with high specificity and sensitivity. A few V segments could not be told apart, such as TRBV6-2 and TRBV6-3, and were left out. Follow-up analysis found HLA locus-dependent TCR association rates, highest for DRB1 and lowest for HLA-C.

The primer mix had 60 Vbeta and 13 Jbeta primers. Produced via immunoSEQ multiplex PCR; TCRdb's table is partial and in-frame only. In the table there are 98,000 or so clones, around 80% of which are singletons. The V end lost 4 bases, the J end lost 1 base, and 25 bases lay between the germline ends. The germline V gene encodes CDR1 SGHRS and CDR2 YFSETQ. The CDR3 is 19 amino acids. In regard to this clone: Its antigen is still unknown.

Sequencing was carried out using PBMCs. The chain has TRBV5-1 and TRBJ2-3; perhaps TRBD2 as D (6 bases). This receptor was obtained from a man in his fifties or sixties in good health and CMV-seropositive. The DNA for the CDR3 is TGCGCCAGCAGCCCGGCCCGGCGGGGACCTCCTTCGGGCACAGATACGCAGTATTTT. This codes for CASSPARRGPPSGTDTQYF.